This TCR beta chain was found in a study of OX40 agonist ivuxolimab in advanced cancers. Study in general: Dose-escalation cases comprised hepatocellular carcinoma, melanoma, renal cell or head and neck cancer. A male proportion of 70% to 90% was recorded, with mean age about 62 years and range roughly 23 to 79.

Study-wide points: Among the lowest peripheral clonal expansion occurred in 0.1-3.0 mg/kg partial responders. There was clonal expansion of CD4+ and CD8+ blood T cells by week 6 at 0.1 to 3.0 mg/kg.

In the case of this clone: The antigen is undetermined.

Profiled with immunoSEQ multiplex PCR; TCRdb holds only in-frame clones, not every one. The data show approximately 13,000 clones, with over 60% seen just once and roughly 36% held by the top ten. The CDR3 sequence is 14 residues long. V dropped 8 bases and J dropped 0; count of bases not matched to a gene: 7. Germline-derived CDR1 and CDR2 are MNHNS and SASEGT. The material sequenced was CD4+ or CD8+ T cells sorted from blood, taken in a trial of the OX40 agonist ivuxolimab. The receptor was derived from an adult with an advanced solid tumor such as melanoma, head and neck, liver or kidney cancer. The chain is built from TRBV6-1 and TRBJ2-7, with 7 bases lining up with TRBD1. The CDR3 loop is CASDSRQGSYEQYF. The DNA of the CDR3 is TGTGCCAGCGATAGTCGACAGGGCTCCTACGAGCAGTACTTC.